Listed below are T cell receptor beta chains from one sample, sequenced in a study of T-cell reconstitution after alpha-beta-depleted transplantation in children. TCRdb called the PCR reads again in MiXCR, with one record for every CDR3 protein. This table holds fewer than 200,000 distinct CDR3 sequences, less than 8% found once. The sample was PBMCs from the stem cell graft donor, taken from the stem cell graft. The receptors shown here come from a human donor who donated a stem cell graft to a child with Wiskott-Aldrich syndrome. The CDR3 runs from the conserved cysteine through the conserved F or W. D genes are given only for firm matches. Clone size is stated in some rows and not others, as once, few, many or a class when expanded.

J: TRBJ2-3
V: TRBV20-1
D: -
size: many
CDR3: CSARSYTQYF
DNA: TGCAGTGCTAGGTCCTATACGCAGTATTTT

J: TRBJ1-2
V: TRBV15
D: TRBD1
size: -
CDR3: CATSAVGQAGTYNYGYTF
DNA: TGTGCCACCAGCGCCGTCGGACAGGCCGGTACCTATAACTATGGCTACACCTTC

J: TRBJ1-5
V: TRBV28
D: -
size: many
CDR3: CASSLENQPQHF
DNA: TGTGCCAGCAGTTTAGAGAATCAGCCCCAGCATTTT

J: TRBJ1-2
V: TRBV25-1
D: TRBD1
size: many
CDR3: CASSSGTGGIGYTF
DNA: TGTGCCAGCAGTTCCGGGACAGGGGGCATTGGCTACACCTTC

J: TRBJ2-7
V: TRBV7-8
D: TRBD2
size: many
CDR3: CASSPPSGLAGYEQYF
DNA: TGTGCCAGCAGCCCTCCATCGGGACTAGCGGGCTACGAGCAGTACTTC

J: TRBJ2-5
V: TRBV12-3/TRBV12-4
D: -
size: many
CDR3: CASSFRTGTLQETQYF
DNA: TGTGCCAGCAGTTTCCGAACCGGGACACTGCAAGAGACCCAGTACTTC

J: TRBJ1-5
V: TRBV18
D: TRBD1
size: few
CDR3: CASSPQTGNQPQHF
DNA: TGTGCCAGCTCACCTCAGACAGGGAATCAGCCCCAGCATTTT

J: TRBJ2-3
V: TRBV6-5
D: -
size: many
CDR3: CASSYGGTSTDTQYF
DNA: TGTGCCAGCAGTTACGGGGGGACTAGCACAGATACGCAGTATTTT

J: TRBJ2-2
V: TRBV2
D: -
size: many
CDR3: CASKAGANTGELFF
DNA: TGTGCCAGCAAGGCGGGGGCCAACACCGGGGAGCTGTTTTTT

J: TRBJ2-1
V: TRBV5-5
D: -
size: -
CDR3: CASSRDFFSYNEQFF
DNA: TGTGCCAGCAGCCGGGACTTTTTCTCCTACAATGAGCAGTTCTTC

J: TRBJ1-2
V: TRBV7-2
D: -
size: many
CDR3: CASSQLTSVGYTF
DNA: TGTGCCAGCAGCCAACTGACATCTGTTGGCTACACCTTC

J: TRBJ2-1
V: TRBV20-1
D: -
size: many
CDR3: CSARDRDQNYNEQFF
DNA: TGCAGTGCTAGAGATCGGGACCAAAACTACAATGAGCAGTTCTTC

J: TRBJ2-1
V: TRBV7-9
D: -
size: few
CDR3: CASSLPHGEQFF
DNA: TGTGCCAGCAGCTTGCCCCACGGTGAGCAGTTCTTC

J: TRBJ2-2
V: TRBV19
D: -
size: few
CDR3: CASSRRPDGELFF
DNA: TGTGCCAGTAGTAGGAGGCCGGACGGGGAGCTGTTTTTT

J: TRBJ2-4
V: TRBV6-5
D: TRBD2
size: many
CDR3: CASSYGLGAKNIQYF
DNA: TGTGCCAGCAGTTACGGACTAGGTGCCAAAAACATTCAGTACTTC

J: TRBJ1-4
V: TRBV20-1
D: TRBD1
size: many
CDR3: CSASTNPGGGSEKLFF
DNA: TGCAGTGCTAGTACTAATCCAGGGGGTGGTAGTGAAAAACTGTTTTTT

J: TRBJ1-1
V: TRBV12-3/TRBV12-4
D: -
size: many
CDR3: CASSLAPRQRIEAFF
DNA: TGTGCCAGCAGTTTAGCCCCCAGGCAAAGGATTGAAGCTTTCTTT

J: TRBJ1-1
V: TRBV14
D: -
size: many
CDR3: CASSQTGTEAFF
DNA: TGTGCCAGCAGCCAAACAGGGACTGAAGCTTTCTTT

J: TRBJ2-1
V: TRBV12-3/TRBV12-4
D: -
size: few
CDR3: CASNLGSLSYNEQFF
DNA: TGTGCCAGCAACCTCGGCAGCCTCTCCTACAATGAGCAGTTCTTC

J: TRBJ2-7
V: TRBV27
D: TRBD2
size: few
CDR3: CASSFLAGAYEQYF
DNA: TGTGCCAGCAGTTTCCTAGCGGGGGCCTACGAGCAGTACTTC

J: TRBJ2-7
V: TRBV2
D: TRBD2
size: many
CDR3: CASTPTGLAGDEQYF
DNA: TGTGCCAGCACCCCTACCGGACTAGCTGGCGACGAGCAGTACTTC

J: TRBJ2-2
V: TRBV20-1
D: -
size: -
CDR3: CSASPRAQAWLFF
DNA: TGCAGTGCTTCCCCCCGGGCCCAAGCATGGCTGTTTTTT

J: TRBJ1-5
V: TRBV21-1
D: -
size: many
CDR3: CASSREDQPQHF
DNA: TGTGCCAGCAGCAGGGAAGACCAGCCCCAGCATTTT

J: TRBJ2-1
V: TRBV5-1
D: TRBD2
size: many
CDR3: CASSLGSGRSYNEQFF
DNA: TGCGCCAGCAGCTTGGGGAGCGGGAGGAGCTACAATGAGCAGTTCTTC

J: TRBJ1-2
V: TRBV30
D: TRBD1
size: few
CDR3: CAWSSPGGLWGYTF
DNA: TGTGCCTGGAGTTCCCCAGGGGGACTGTGGGGCTACACCTTC

J: TRBJ1-1
V: TRBV2
D: -
size: few
CDR3: CASSEAPRGGTEAFF
DNA: TGTGCCAGCAGTGAAGCGCCCAGGGGAGGGACTGAAGCTTTCTTT

J: TRBJ1-3
V: TRBV12-3/TRBV12-4
D: TRBD1
size: many
CDR3: CASNGQGLGNTIYF
DNA: TGTGCCAGCAATGGACAGGGTTTAGGAAACACCATATATTTT

J: TRBJ1-2
V: TRBV4-1
D: -
size: many
CDR3: CASSQASTGDPYGYTF
DNA: TGCGCCAGCAGCCAAGCTAGTACGGGGGATCCCTATGGCTACACCTTC

J: TRBJ1-1
V: TRBV12-3/TRBV12-4
D: -
size: many
CDR3: CASSFRVATFF
DNA: TGTGCCAGCAGCTTCAGGGTGGCGACTTTCTTT

J: TRBJ1-5
V: TRBV6-2/TRBV6-3
D: TRBD1
size: -
CDR3: CASGGDRRILDQPQHF
DNA: TGTGCCAGTGGGGGGGACAGACGGATTTTGGATCAGCCCCAGCATTTT

J: TRBJ2-3
V: TRBV5-1
D: -
size: many
CDR3: CASSFYVRSRNTDTQYF
DNA: TGCGCCAGCAGCTTTTATGTACGGTCCCGAAACACAGATACGCAGTATTTT

J: TRBJ1-3
V: TRBV28
D: -
size: many
CDR3: CASSLSRVSGNTIYF
DNA: TGTGCCAGCAGTTTATCCAGGGTGTCGGGAAACACCATATATTTT

J: TRBJ1-2
V: TRBV29-1
D: TRBD1
size: many
CDR3: CSVQTGQGWGYTF
DNA: TGCAGCGTGCAAACGGGACAGGGATGGGGCTACACCTTC

J: TRBJ2-1
V: TRBV24-1
D: TRBD2
size: many
CDR3: CATTQGGPRGNEQFF
DNA: TGTGCCACCACCCAGGGAGGGCCAAGGGGAAATGAGCAGTTCTTC

J: TRBJ1-6
V: TRBV9
D: -
size: many
CDR3: CASSVSTTKGSPLHF
DNA: TGTGCCAGCAGCGTTTCAACCACGAAGGGTTCACCCCTCCACTTT

J: TRBJ1-5
V: TRBV11-2
D: -
size: many
CDR3: CASSAPEIDQPQHF
DNA: TGTGCCAGCAGCGCCCCCGAGATCGATCAGCCCCAGCATTTT

J: TRBJ2-3
V: TRBV7-2
D: TRBD1
size: few
CDR3: CASSLDRGRPDTQYF
DNA: TGTGCCAGCAGCTTAGACAGGGGGCGCCCAGATACGCAGTATTTT

J: TRBJ2-3
V: TRBV29-1
D: TRBD2
size: many
CDR3: CSVVGTSGGDTQYF
DNA: TGCAGCGTTGTGGGAACTAGCGGGGGAGATACGCAGTATTTT

J: TRBJ1-2
V: TRBV5-1
D: -
size: many
CDR3: CASSLEAGPNGYTF
DNA: TGCGCCAGCAGCTTGGAAGCAGGGCCCAATGGCTACACCTTC

J: TRBJ1-2
V: TRBV7-2
D: -
size: many
CDR3: CASSLEGNYYGYTF
DNA: TGTGCCAGCAGCTTAGAGGGCAACTACTATGGCTACACCTTC

J: TRBJ2-1
V: TRBV29-1
D: TRBD2
size: many
CDR3: CSVAGVHNEQFF
DNA: TGCAGCGTAGCGGGAGTACACAATGAGCAGTTCTTC

J: TRBJ1-1
V: TRBV7-2
D: -
size: few
CDR3: CASSPPARLFYTEAFF
DNA: TGTGCCAGCAGCCCACCGGCGAGGCTCTTCTACACTGAAGCTTTCTTT

J: TRBJ2-5
V: TRBV6-1
D: -
size: -
CDR3: CATKGFAEEETQYF
DNA: TGTGCCACAAAAGGGTTTGCGGAGGAAGAGACCCAGTACTTC

J: TRBJ1-2
V: TRBV5-5
D: -
size: many
CDR3: CASSKGLGSGYTF
DNA: TGTGCCAGCAGCAAAGGACTGGGGAGCGGCTACACCTTC